Below are 17 T cell receptor beta chains sequenced from a single sample in a study of T cell responses to AZD1222 COVID-19 vaccine. Assay: immunoSEQ multiplex PCR; the TCRdb copy retains only in-frame clones and omits some. The sample lists fewer than 150,000 clones, about nine tenths occurring once. Sequences were derived from peripheral blood, sampled on day 0 of AZD1222 vaccination. These TCRs come from an adult in good health.

The chain links TRBV21-1 to TRBJ1-3. TRBV21-1 counts as a pseudogene. The CDR3 has 18 residues. CDR3 region: CASSKATPTTPSGNTIYF. The CDR3 nucleotides read TGTGCCAGCAGCAAAGCCACCCCAACTACCCCGTCCGGAAACACCATATATTTT.

This clone showed up just once. The chain is built from TRBV11-2 and TRBJ2-2, with unresolved D. This CDR3 region has 16 residues. Trimming shortened V by 4 bases and J by 5 bases, and 17 bases separated the two germline ends. Germline V gene sequence: CDR1 SGHAT, CDR2 FQNNGV. The CDR3 bases are TGTGCCAGCAGCTCCATCGCTACCCAAGGGACCGGGGAGCTGTTTTTT. Its protein is CASSSIATQGTGELFF.

The V call is TRBV5-4, the J call TRBJ2-5; TRBD2 might be the D (5 bases). V lost 2 bases and J lost 2, with 10 bases in between. Germline CDR1 is SGHNT and CDR2 is YYREEE (reference sequence). The CDR3 extends over 14 amino acids. The CDR3 is CASSLIGVQETQYF. The CDR3 bases are TGTGCCAGCAGCTTAATCGGGGTTCAAGAGACCCAGTACTTC.

This clone was seen once. This chain uses TRBV7-9 with TRBJ1-1; D unclear. This CDR3 has 13 residues. The V and J ends lost 3 bases and 4 bases respectively, with 9 bases between them. CDR1 and CDR2 from the germline V gene are SEHNR and FQNEAQ (reference sequence). CDR3: CASSLDRVTEAFF. The CDR3, as DNA: TGTGCCAGCAGCTTGGATAGAGTCACTGAAGCTTTCTTT. The full variable domain, completed using reference TRBV7-9 and TRBJ1-1, is DTGVSQNPRHKITKRGQNVTFRCDPISEHNRLYWYRQTLGQGPEFLTYFQNEAQLEKSRLLSDRFSAERPKGSFSTLEIQRTEQGDSAMYLCASSLDRVTEAFFGQGTRLTVV.

The V and J genes are TRBV19 and TRBJ2-2; D may be TRBD1 or TRBD2 (5 bases each). V dropped 5 bases and J dropped 4 bases, with 17 bases sitting between them. The CDR3 runs to 16 residues. Germline V lookup: CDR1 LNHDA, CDR2 SQIVND (reference sequence). The DNA for the CDR3 is TGTGCCAGTAGTGTGACGGGACCTCCGGTCACCGGGGAGCTGTTTTTT. It specifies CASSVTGPPVTGELFF.

J is TRBJ1-6 and V is TRBV3-1 (or the pseudogene TRBV3-2); perhaps TRBD1 as D (6 bases). V lost 0 bases to trimming and J lost 10 bases, with 13 bases between them. CDR1 and CDR2 from the germline V gene are LGHDT and YNNKEL (reference sequence). The CDR3 contains 15 residues. The CDR3 protein is CASSQDTGAYSPLHF. In DNA, the CDR3 is TGTGCCAGCAGCCAAGATACGGGGGCTTACTCACCCCTCCACTTT.

This CDR3 reads CAWSRGIEKLFF. CDR3 DNA: TGTGCCTGGAGTCGCGGAATCGAAAAACTGTTTTTT. The chain couples TRBV30 to TRBJ1-4, with no clear D. There are 12 residues in the CDR3. Trimming cost V 2 bases and J 8 bases, with 9 bases left between them. Germline CDR1 is GTSNPN and CDR2 is SVGIG (reference sequence).

The J gene is TRBJ2-7, the V gene TRBV18; D is possibly TRBD1 (5 bases). V lost 2 bases, J lost 5 bases, and 7 bases lay in between. CDR1 is KGHSH and CDR2 is LQKENI in the germline V gene. This CDR3 spans 12 amino acids. The CDR3: CASSPWGDEQYF. The CDR3 DNA sequence: TGTGCCAGCTCACCATGGGGCGACGAGCAGTACTTC.

The V and J genes are TRBV6-5 and TRBJ1-1; D remains ambiguous. This CDR3 has 13 residues. Per the germline V gene, CDR1 is MNHEY and CDR2 is SVGAGI. Trimming took 1 base from V and 1 from J, leaving 4 bases between them. The CDR3, as DNA: TGTGCCAGCAGTTACTATGGGAACACTGAAGCTTTCTTT. Translation gives CASSYYGNTEAFF.

This clone has only one observation. The V gene is TRBV28, the J gene TRBJ1-4; a possible D gene is TRBD1 (5 bases). There are 18 residues in the CDR3. Germline V gene sequence: CDR1 MDHEN, CDR2 SYDVKM. V was shortened by 6 bases and J by 3 bases, with 23 bases between the two germline ends. The CDR3 DNA reads as TGTGCCAGCAGAGTTGCGGGGGGAGGGACCAGGGCTAATGAAAAACTGTTTTTT. Protein sequence: CASRVAGGGTRANEKLFF.

The genes are TRBV19 and TRBJ2-1, with D possibly being TRBD1 or TRBD2 (5 bases each). CDR3 length: 14 residues. CDR1 is LNHDA and CDR2 is SQIVND in the germline V gene (reference sequence). Between the trimmed V and J ends, which lost 6 bases and 1 base, there was a span of 10 bases. The CDR3 nucleotides read TGTGCCAGTAGGCCCGAGGGGTCCTACAATGAGCAGTTCTTC. Its protein product is CASRPEGSYNEQFF.

The V call is TRBV2, the J call TRBJ2-7; D not resolved. V dropped 6 bases and J dropped 4 bases, with 7 bases sitting between them. The CDR3 is made up of 11 amino acids. CDR1 and CDR2 (germline): SNHLY, FYNNEI. CDR3 bases: TGTGCCAGCAGGGTCACGTACGAGCAGTACTTC. This encodes CASRVTYEQYF.

The chain carries TRBV4-2 and TRBJ2-5; either TRBD1 or TRBD2 may fit D (5 bases each). V was cut by 1 base and J by 4 bases, with 10 bases left in between. The CDR3 is 14 residues long. Germline V gene data show CDR1 as LGHNA and CDR2 as YNFKEQ. In nucleotides, the CDR3 is TGTGCCAGCAGCCAAGGAGGGGTAGGAGAGACCCAGTACTTC. It specifies CASSQGGVGETQYF.

The chain couples TRBV4-3 to TRBJ1-5, with no clear D. This CDR3 has 13 residues. V lost 0 bases and J 11 bases, leaving 11 bases between the germline ends. CDR1 is LGHNA and CDR2 is YSLEER in the germline V gene. The CDR3 DNA is TGCGCCAGCAGCCAAGAACGGTTCATGGCCCAGCATTTT. Translated: CASSQERFMAQHF.

The chain has TRBV19 and TRBJ2-4, with TRBD2 as a possible D gene (7 bases). V lost 5 bases to trimming and J lost 7 bases, with 15 bases between them. The germline gives CDR1 LNHDA, CDR2 SQIVND (reference sequence). The CDR3 runs to 14 residues. CDR3 in amino acids: CASSGTGGGNIQYF. Written as DNA, the CDR3 is TGTGCCAGTAGTGGGACGGGGGGCGGGAACATTCAGTACTTC. Based on the CDR3 plus reference TRBV19 and TRBJ2-4, the full variable domain is DGGITQSPKYLFRKEGQNVTLSCEQNLNHDAMYWYRQDPGQGLRLIYYSQIVNDFQKGDIAEGYSVSREKKESFPLTVTSAQKNPTAFYLCASSGTGGGNIQYFGAGTRLSVL.

The rearrangement joins TRBV7-2 to TRBJ1-1, with a possible D match to TRBD1 (6 bases). The V gene lost 2 bases and the J gene lost 4 bases, with 17 bases spanning the gap. The CDR3 covers 16 residues. Germline CDR1 reads SGHTA; CDR2 reads FQGNSA. CDR3 sequence: CASSLFGGGWGTEAFF. The CDR3 coding sequence is TGTGCCAGCAGCTTATTCGGGGGGGGCTGGGGCACTGAAGCTTTCTTT. The variable domain in full, completed from reference TRBV7-2 and TRBJ1-1, reads GAGVSQSPSNKVTEKGKDVELRCDPISGHTALYWYRQSLGQGLEFLIYFQGNSAPDKSGLPSDRFSAERTGGSVSTLTIQRTQQEDSAVYLCASSLFGGGWGTEAFFGQGTRLTVV.

The J gene is TRBJ1-2, the V gene TRBV28; D may be TRBD1 (6 bases). Germline V gene sequence: CDR1 MDHEN, CDR2 SYDVKM. Trimming pared 6 bases from V and 1 base from J, leaving 24 bases between. This CDR3 is built from 18 residues. The CDR3 nucleotides are TGTGCCAGCAGCCGATTCAAAGCGACCGGGACAATTAACTATGGCTACACCTTC. As protein: CASSRFKATGTINYGYTF.